Below, 17 T cell receptor beta chains from the same sample are listed, as sequenced in a study of CD8+ T cells in alopecia areata. After isolation, RNA underwent reverse transcription to generate cDNA as the sequencing template. Sequencing was performed with immunoSEQ multiplex PCR; in TCRdb, only in-frame clones are kept and a portion is missing. The data contain approximately 90,000 clones, approximately 70% of them singletons. Sample treatment: oral pan-JAK inhibitor, 5-10 mg twice daily. This material consisted of CD8+ T cells sorted from blood, taken around week 46, from a patient treated with tofacitinib. All receptors derive from a human donor with alopecia areata.

The J gene is TRBJ1-1, the V gene TRBV14; D unclear. The germline CDR1 and CDR2 sequences are SGHDN and FVKESK. Trimming shortened V by 4 bases and J by 0 bases, and 27 bases separated the two germline ends. This CDR3 is built from 20 residues. The DNA for the CDR3 is TGTGCCAGCAGCCCGGACCTCGACAAGCTACCGGCAGACATGAACACTGAAGCTTTCTTT. It codes for CASSPDLDKLPADMNTEAFF.

V and J are TRBV29-1 and TRBJ2-7; 9 positions match TRBD1. With 4 bases clipped from V and 1 base from J, the junction kept 8 bases outside the gene matches. The CDR3 has 15 amino acids. Germline V CDR1 and CDR2: SQVTM, ANQGSEA. In DNA form, the CDR3 reads TGCAGCGTTGGATTTGGACAGGGGATTTCCTACGAGCAGTACTTC. As protein: CSVGFGQGISYEQYF.

This clone appeared once. This chain connects TRBV29-1 to TRBJ2-7, with D possibly being TRBD1 (7 bases). Germline CDR1 and CDR2: SQVTM and ANQGSEA. V shed 6 bases and J shed 7 bases, with 13 bases lying between them. There are 11 residues in the CDR3. The CDR3 protein is CSVGAGGEQYF. CDR3 coding DNA: TGCAGCGTCGGCGCAGGGGGGGAGCAGTACTTC.

The CDR3 bases are TGCGCCAGCAGCCAAGACACGAGCGGAATTTTCGGCTACACCTTC. This sequence encodes CASSQDTSGIFGYTF. This chain links TRBV4-3 with TRBJ1-2; no firm D call. The CDR3 sequence is 15 residues long. The V gene lost 0 bases and the J gene lost 8 bases, with 16 bases spanning the gap. The V gene's germline CDR1 is LGHNA and CDR2 YSLEER.

V usage is TRBV5-6 and J usage is TRBJ2-1; no clear D gene. With 1 base removed from V and 9 bases from J, the gap between germline ends came to 8 bases. Germline V gene data show CDR1 as SGHDT and CDR2 as YYEEEE. The CDR3 loop spans 12 amino acids. The CDR3 sequence is CASSLTIGEQFF. CDR3 bases: TGTGCCAGCAGCTTGACGATAGGTGAGCAGTTCTTC.

This clone has just a few counts. This chain links TRBV6-6 with TRBJ2-1; 10 bases align to TRBD1. From germline, CDR1 is MNHNY and CDR2 SVGAGI (reference sequence). The CDR3 loop spans 15 amino acids. The V and J ends lost 4 bases and 6 bases, in that order; junction bases with no gene match: 6. CDR3 region: CASSSGQGGVNEQFF. CDR3 DNA sequence: TGTGCCAGCAGTTCTGGACAGGGGGGCGTCAATGAGCAGTTCTTC.

The chain links TRBV5-6 to TRBJ1-2, with 9 bases aligning to TRBD1. There are 14 residues in the CDR3. In germline, CDR1 is SGHDT, CDR2 YYEEEE. Unmatched junction bases numbered 6, after V lost 4 bases and J lost 5 bases. CDR3 in amino acids: CASSRDREEYGYTF. The CDR3 bases are TGTGCCAGCAGCCGGGACAGGGAGGAGTATGGCTACACCTTC.

As for this clone: One end of the junction fails to match germline, which may point to a read error. V is TRBV29-1 and J is TRBJ2-2; 9 nucleotides agree with TRBD1. CDR3 length: 16 residues. Germline V gives CDR1 SQVTM, CDR2 ANQGSEA. CDR3 nucleotides: TGCAGCGTCCGAGGGACAGGGACAGGGAACACCGGGGAGCCGTTTTTT. This sequence encodes CSVRGTGTGNTGEPFF.

The rearrangement uses TRBV30 and TRBJ1-1; D gene ambiguous. The CDR3 sequence is 12 residues long. Germline CDR1 and CDR2: GTSNPN and SVGIG (reference sequence). V was cut by 1 base and J by 0 bases, with 3 bases left in between. The CDR3 nucleotides read TGTGCCTGGAGTGAAGTGAACACTGAAGCTTTCTTT. Translation gives CAWSEVNTEAFF. Full variable domain (rest looked up from reference TRBV30 and TRBJ1-1): SQTIHQWPATLVQPVGSPLSLECTVEGTSNPNLYWYRQAAGRGLQLLFYSVGIGQISSEVPQNLSASRPQDRQFILSSKKLLLSDSGFYLCAWSEVNTEAFFGQGTRLTVV.

The chain carries TRBV4-3 and TRBJ1-2, with 7 bases matching TRBD1. The ends lost 6 bases at V and 5 bases at J; junction bases unmatched: 9. CDR3 size: 14 residues. Germline-derived CDR1 and CDR2 are LGHNA and YSLEER. The CDR3 nucleotides read TGCGCCAGCAGTCCAGGGGGTCAGGGATATGGCTACACCTTC. Its protein product is CASSPGGQGYGYTF.

V gene TRBV25-1 combines with J gene TRBJ2-2; D not certain. Germline CDR1 MGHDK, CDR2 SYGVNS. The CDR3 runs 14 residues. V was clipped by 0 bases and J by 3 bases, with 5 bases between them. The CDR3, as DNA: TGTGCCAGCAGTGAATATAGGGACACCGGGGAGCTGTTTTTT. Its protein is CASSEYRDTGELFF.

This clone came up many times. Its ends do not fully match the called genes, so a read error is possible. CDR3 in amino acids: CASGQGILSF. The CDR3 nucleotides read TGTGCCAGCGGTCAGGGGATTTTATCCTTC. This chain uses TRBV2 with TRBJ2-4, with D possibly matching TRBD1 (6 bases). The CDR3 length is 10 residues. Germline V gene data show CDR1 as SNHLY and CDR2 as FYNNEI.

This rearrangement joins TRBV7-2 to TRBJ2-7; D is possibly TRBD1 (6 bases). This CDR3 comprises 15 residues. Trimming took 2 bases from V and 0 from J, leaving 11 bases between them. Germline V gives CDR1 SGHTA, CDR2 FQGNSA. The CDR3 nucleotides are TGTGCCAGCAGCTTACTGTCGGACAGCTCCTACGAGCAGTACTTC. This sequence encodes CASSLLSDSSYEQYF.

The chain combines TRBV4-1 with TRBJ1-1, with D unclear. Germline V gives CDR1 MGHRA, CDR2 YSYEKL. V was clipped by 1 base and J by 1 base, with 10 bases between them. This CDR3 contains 15 residues. The CDR3, as DNA: TGCGCCAGCAGCCAAGCGGAGCAGGCGAACACTGAAGCTTTCTTT. Amino acid sequence: CASSQAEQANTEAFF.

V and J are TRBV29-1 and TRBJ2-5; 7 bases map to TRBD2. The closer fit of TRBJ2-7 to the DNA end suggests the J call may be wrong. The CDR3 is made up of 13 amino acids. Germline CDR1 is SQVTM and CDR2 is ANQGSEA. The CDR3 sequence: CSASGGLAHEQYF. The DNA of the CDR3 is TGCAGCGCCTCCGGGGGGTTGGCCCACGAGCAGTACTTC.

The rearrangement links TRBV29-1 to TRBJ2-3, with 9 bases matching TRBD1. The V segment lost 8 bases and the J segment 6 bases; nucleotides outside the gene matches: 12. The CDR3 is 14 amino acids. Germline CDR1 reads SQVTM; CDR2 reads ANQGSEA. CDR3 DNA: TGCAGCTTGCTCGGGGACAGGGTCTCCGATACGCAGTATTTT. It yields the protein CSLLGDRVSDTQYF.

V usage is TRBV18 and J usage is TRBJ1-5; a possible D gene is TRBD1 (6 bases). Germline CDR1 KGHSH, CDR2 LQKENI. Trimming removed 0 bases from V and 4 bases from J, with 13 bases in between. The CDR3 has 16 amino acids. The CDR3 nucleotides are TGTGCCAGCTCACCACCTCGGGAAGGGGGGAATCAGCCCCAGCATTTT. Translation: CASSPPREGGNQPQHF. Full variable domain (rest looked up from reference TRBV18 and TRBJ1-5): NAGVMQNPRHLVRRRGQEARLRCSPMKGHSHVYWYRQLPEEGLKFMVYLQKENIIDESGMPKERFSAEFPKEGPSILRIQQVVRGDSAAYFCASSPPREGGNQPQHFGDGTRLSIL.